This T cell receptor (beta chain) came from a study of T-cell reconstitution after alpha-beta-depleted transplantation in children. Construction of the TCRbeta library involved unique molecular identifiers. TCRdb reprocessed the PCR reads via MiXCR and lists one record per CDR3 protein. The sample holds tens of thousands of distinct CDR3 sequences; over 4.5% are singletons and the top ten take 30% to 35%. The CDR3 runs 15 residues. V was pared by 6 bases and J by 0 bases, with 9 bases of the junction left unmatched. Germline loops: CDR1 DFQATT, CDR2 SNEGSKA (reference sequence). This clonotype appeared many times.

Source: PBMCs, mostly from graft donor cells, taken 60 days after TCRalphabeta/CD19-depleted stem cell transplant. The clonotype comes from a female patient under 10 years old who had a stem cell transplant for aplastic anemia, so the T cells may come from the graft donor. The J gene is TRBJ2-5, the V gene TRBV20-1; 8 nucleotides match TRBD1. CDR3 protein: CSARQGRRYQETQYF. DNA of the CDR3: TGCAGTGCCCGACAGGGGAGGCGTTACCAAGAGACCCAGTACTTC.